The sample holds a few counts of the clone carrying this TCR beta chain. The antigen is unknown. Division of CD4+ cells produced a CD45RA+ naive subset and a CD45RA-negative memory subset. Germline CDR1 is MDHEN and CDR2 is SYDVKM. V was clipped by 4 bases and J by 4 bases; unmatched bases: 6. The CDR3 covers 15 residues. This entry belongs to a study of shared clonotypes between healthy human individuals. Whole-study results and caveats: Shared clonotypes across all four donors exceeded non-shared ones in generation probability. Generally, estimated richness proved larger in naive subsets than it did in memory subsets.

It was across several immunoSEQ plates that each subset's genomic DNA was evenly split. Only in-frame clones appear in the TCRdb table, and some are missing; sequencing was by immunoSEQ multiplex PCR. The table shows about 1.1 million clones, with 70% to 85% occurring only once. This sequence originates from a man aged 18 to 35 in good health. Some clones in this sample may be carry-over from other donors' samples. This chain uses TRBV28 with TRBJ1-5, with 8 bases identical to TRBD1. Material for sequencing was memory CD4+ T cells from PBMCs. Sample subset: CD45RA-negative fraction. In DNA form, the CDR3 reads TGTGCCAGCAGTTCTCCGGGACAGGTGAATCAGCCCCAGCATTTT. As protein: CASSSPGQVNQPQHF.